In its sample, the clone carrying this T cell receptor beta chain was seen a few times. The antigen remains unidentified. Each CDR3 protein is one row after TCRdb ran MiXCR on the reads. The sample has about 230,000 distinct CDR3 sequences; approximately 24% are singletons. This sample was included in a study of T cell repertoires in cytomegalovirus infection. CDR3 length: 13 amino acids. Trimming left V 0 bases short and J 3 bases short, with 5 bases between. Germline assignment: CDR1 LNHNV and CDR2 YYDKDF (reference sequence). Study-level points and caveats: HLA-C-restricted CMV-specific TCR beta clonotypes were dominant in the ex vivo response.

This clonotype originated in a human donor in good health (CMV status not recorded). Some clones in this sample may be carry-over from other donors' samples. Sequenced sample: CD8+ T cells from PBMCs. This chain links TRBV15 with TRBJ1-1; D ambiguous. CDR3 DNA: TGTGCCACCAGCAGAGACCGGTACACTGAAGCTTTCTTT. This translates into CATSRDRYTEAFF.